Presented here are 20 T cell receptor beta chains from one specimen sequenced in a study of neurological immune-mediated disorders. TCRdb re-derived calls from the 5' RACE reads in MiXCR, one entry per CDR3 protein. Here the sample spans about 46,000 distinct CDR3 sequences, 3% being singletons. What was sequenced was PBMCs. The receptor source for this set is a woman between 45 and 60 years old with multiple sclerosis.

This clonotype was observed at least ten times. This chain uses TRBV7-9 with TRBJ2-1; 14 nucleotides match TRBD2. CDR3 length: 15 amino acids. V shed 3 bases and J 8 bases; nucleotides not matched to a gene: 3. CDR1 is SEHNR and CDR2 is FQNEAQ in the germline V gene (reference sequence). This CDR3 is CASSFGTSGSYEQFF. The CDR3, as DNA: TGTGCCAGCAGCTTCGGGACTAGCGGGAGTTATGAGCAGTTCTTC.

This clonotype has ten or more counts. The V gene is TRBV29-1, the J gene TRBJ2-1; 9 bases map to TRBD1. V shed 5 bases and J 6 bases; nucleotides not matched to a gene: 5. The V gene's germline CDR1 is SQVTM and CDR2 ANQGSEA. The CDR3 is 13 residues long. The CDR3 DNA sequence: TGCAGCGTTTACAGGGGGCTTTTCAATGAGCAGTTCTTC. Protein product: CSVYRGLFNEQFF.

In this sample, this clonotype turned up many times. The CDR3 DNA follows: TGTGCCAGCAGCCAAGATTGGGCTCGCGAACAGTACTTC. Its protein product is CASSQDWAREQYF. V gene TRBV14 combines with J gene TRBJ2-7; no clear D gene. This CDR3 comprises 13 residues. The V and J ends lost 0 bases and 10 bases respectively, with 13 bases between them. Germline V CDR1 and CDR2: SGHDN, FVKESK.

This clonotype was observed a few times. This may come from a read error, since a much larger clone is one base off. The chain has TRBV10-3 and TRBJ2-2; D remains unclear. Trimming pared 6 bases from V and 5 bases from J, leaving 7 bases between. The CDR3 is 12 amino acids. The V gene's germline CDR1 is ENHRY and CDR2 SYGVKD. CDR3 protein: CAISTQTGELFF. For the CDR3, the DNA is TGTGCCATCAGCACACAGACCGGGGAGCTGTTTTTT.

This clonotype was observed at least ten times. This sequence joins TRBV5-5 and TRBJ2-7, with D possibly matching TRBD2 (5 bases). The V end was cut by 1 base, the J end by 0 bases, with 14 bases between. The V gene's germline CDR1 is SGHKS and CDR2 YYEKEE (reference sequence). This CDR3 is 16 amino acids long. DNA of the CDR3: TGTGCCAGCAGCTTGAGTCCACAGCGGAGCTCCTACGAGCAGTACGTC. It is translated as CASSLSPQRSSYEQYV.

The sample holds a few counts of this clonotype. The rearrangement links TRBV3-1 to TRBJ2-3, with unresolved D. The CDR3 extends over 16 amino acids. The germline V gene has CDR1 LGHDT and CDR2 YNNKEL (reference sequence). V was trimmed by 0 bases and J by 2 bases, leaving 12 bases between them. CDR3 sequence: CASSQERLGSTDTQYF. The CDR3 DNA sequence: TGTGCCAGCAGCCAAGAGCGGCTCGGCTCCACAGATACGCAGTATTTT.

This clonotype showed up many times. J is TRBJ2-4 and V is TRBV6-1; D is unclear. Germline CDR1 is MNHNS and CDR2 is SASEGT. The CDR3 extends over 14 amino acids. V lost 3 bases and J 7 bases, leaving 13 bases between the germline ends. Here the CDR3 DNA reads TGTGCCAGCAGTGAGTGGGAAGAAGGGAACATTCAGTACTTC. It encodes CASSEWEEGNIQYF.

In this sample, this clonotype turned up many times. This rearrangement joins TRBV20-1 to TRBJ1-5, with TRBD1 matching over 12 bases. Trimming cost V 3 bases and J 9 bases; bases outside gene matches: 6. The CDR3 loop spans 14 amino acids. Per germline, CDR1 DFQATT and CDR2 SNEGSKA (reference sequence). The chain's CDR3 is CSASRGQGAMPQHF. CDR3 sequence (DNA): TGCAGTGCTAGCCGGGGACAGGGGGCGATGCCCCAGCATTTT.

This clonotype was seen repeatedly, ten times or more. The chain joins TRBV20-1 to TRBJ1-2, with 9 nucleotides matching TRBD1. The CDR3 loop spans 15 amino acids. Losses at the gene ends were 6 bases for V and 4 bases for J; bases not matched to a gene: 12. The germline gives CDR1 DFQATT, CDR2 SNEGSKA (reference sequence). The CDR3 bases are TGCAGTGCGCAACAACCGGACAGGGGAACCTATGGCTACACCTTC. Translation: CSAQQPDRGTYGYTF.

This clonotype was picked up many times. The V call is TRBV4-2, the J call TRBJ2-1; D perhaps matches TRBD1 (6 bases). Trimming shortened V by 0 bases and J by 2 bases, and 8 bases separated the two germline ends. This CDR3 has 15 amino acids. Germline V gene lookup returns CDR1 LGHNA and CDR2 YNFKEQ. The CDR3 coding sequence is TGTGCCAGCAGCCAAGAGGCAGGGGCCTACAATGAGCAGTTCTTC. This translates into CASSQEAGAYNEQFF.

There are many counts of this clonotype. V usage is TRBV7-2 and J usage is TRBJ2-5; tentatively, D is TRBD1 or TRBD2 (5 bases each). The germline V gene has CDR1 SGHTA and CDR2 FQGNSA. The CDR3 has 18 amino acids. Deletions cut 1 base from V and 4 bases from J, with 22 bases between. The CDR3 DNA is TGTGCCAGCAGCTTAGGCCCTGGTCGAGCGGAAAGGGGAGAGACCCAGTACTTC. It translates to CASSLGPGRAERGETQYF.

This clonotype has ten or more counts. This chain joins TRBV11-1 and TRBJ2-3; TRBD2 matches at 7 bases. The length of the CDR3 is 16 residues. The J segment lost 4 bases and the V segment lost 1 base, leaving 8 bases of the junction unmatched. Germline lookup yields CDR1 SGHAT and CDR2 FQDESV (reference sequence). CDR3 sequence: CASSLGTREQADTQYF. The CDR3 DNA sequence: TGTGCCAGCAGCTTAGGGACTAGGGAACAGGCAGATACGCAGTATTTT.

This clonotype was seen a handful of times. A much larger clone sits a single nucleotide away, making a read error possible. V and J are TRBV20-1 and TRBJ2-5, with 8 bases identical to TRBD1. The V and J ends lost 3 bases and 3 bases, in that order; junction bases with no gene match: 9. This CDR3 contains 15 residues. Germline values: CDR1 DFQATT, CDR2 SNEGSKA (reference sequence). The CDR3 DNA reads TGCAGTGCTAGGGCCCACGGACAGGGAGAAGAGACCCAGTACTTC. As protein: CSARAHGQGEETQYF.

This clonotype was counted many times. The chain recombines TRBV20-1 with TRBJ2-1, with unresolved D. This CDR3 has 11 residues. V was cut by 6 bases and J by 10 bases, with 13 bases left in between. The germline CDR1 and CDR2 sequences are DFQATT and SNEGSKA (reference sequence). CDR3 bases: TGCAGTGCCTATGCGAGTCCCGAGCAGTTCTTC. Amino acids: CSAYASPEQFF.

This clonotype was counted ten times or more. CDR3 loop: CASGDRGRENIQYF. DNA of the CDR3: TGTGCCAGCGGTGACAGGGGGCGGGAAAACATTCAGTACTTC. The chain combines TRBV7-2 with TRBJ2-4, with 10 bases lining up with TRBD1. CDR3 length: 14 amino acids. Unmatched junction bases numbered 6, after V lost 8 bases and J lost 5 bases. Germline V gene sequence: CDR1 SGHTA, CDR2 FQGNSA.

The sample holds many counts of this clonotype. This rearrangement joins TRBV4-1 to TRBJ2-7; D possibly uses TRBD1 or TRBD2 (5 bases each). The CDR3 runs 13 residues. With 5 bases removed from V and 3 bases from J, the gap between germline ends came to 11 bases. Germline CDR1 and CDR2: MGHRA and YSYEKL. CDR3 DNA: TGCGCCAGCAGCGAACGGGACGGCTACGAGCAGTACGTC. Protein product: CASSERDGYEQYV.

This clonotype was detected many times. This chain connects TRBV25-1 to TRBJ2-1; 8 bases line up with TRBD2. The CDR3 has 14 amino acids. Unmatched junction bases numbered 5, after V lost 3 bases and J lost 7 bases. Germline CDR1 MGHDK, CDR2 SYGVNS. The CDR3 region has the DNA TGTGCCAGCAGTGAGGGACTAGGAGGGAATGAGCAGTTCTTC. This gives the protein CASSEGLGGNEQFF.

This clonotype was observed at least ten times. The genes are TRBV6-1 and TRBJ1-6; no clear D. The CDR3 covers 13 residues. V lost 3 bases to trimming and J lost 13 bases, with 13 bases between them. Germline V gives CDR1 MNHNS, CDR2 SASEGT. For the CDR3, the DNA is TGTGCCAGCAGTGATTTACTCTCCTCGCCCCTCCACTTT. Translation gives CASSDLLSSPLHF.

This clonotype was detected ten times or more. The chain couples TRBV20-1 to TRBJ2-6; D possibly corresponds to TRBD2 (6 bases). Germline CDR1 DFQATT, CDR2 SNEGSKA (reference sequence). The CDR3 covers 16 residues. V was shortened by 0 bases and J by 3 bases, with 12 bases between the two germline ends. CDR3 nucleotides: TGCAGTGCTAGAGATCCTGGGAGGAGTGGGGCCAACGTCCTGACTTTC. It codes for CSARDPGRSGANVLTF.

Many counts were recorded for this clonotype. The V gene is TRBV7-2, the J gene TRBJ1-2; TRBD1 matches at 10 bases. CDR3 length: 15 amino acids. Germline CDR1 and CDR2: SGHTA and FQGNSA. V lost 2 bases to trimming and J lost 6 bases; unmatched junction nucleotides: 6. CDR3 region: CASSLPGTGVDGYTF. The CDR3 DNA reads as TGTGCCAGCAGCTTACCCGGGACAGGGGTTGATGGCTACACCTTC.